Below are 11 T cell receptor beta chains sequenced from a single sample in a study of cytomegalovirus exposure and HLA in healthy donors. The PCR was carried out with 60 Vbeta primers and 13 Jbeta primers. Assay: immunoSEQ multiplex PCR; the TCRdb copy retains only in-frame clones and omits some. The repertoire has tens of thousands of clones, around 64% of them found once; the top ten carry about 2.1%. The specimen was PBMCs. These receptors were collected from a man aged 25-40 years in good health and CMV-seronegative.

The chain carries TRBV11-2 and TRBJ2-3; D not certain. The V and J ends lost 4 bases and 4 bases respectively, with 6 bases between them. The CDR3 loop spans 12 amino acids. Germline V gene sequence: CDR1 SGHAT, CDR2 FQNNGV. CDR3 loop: CASSSVSDTQYF. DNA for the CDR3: TGTGCCAGCAGCTCCGTCTCAGATACGCAGTATTTT.

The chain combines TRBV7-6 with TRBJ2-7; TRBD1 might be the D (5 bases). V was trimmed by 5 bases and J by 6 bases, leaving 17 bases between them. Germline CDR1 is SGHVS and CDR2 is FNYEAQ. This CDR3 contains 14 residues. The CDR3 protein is CASSPDTLTGEQYF. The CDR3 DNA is TGTGCCAGCAGCCCGGACACCCTGACTGGCGAGCAGTACTTC.

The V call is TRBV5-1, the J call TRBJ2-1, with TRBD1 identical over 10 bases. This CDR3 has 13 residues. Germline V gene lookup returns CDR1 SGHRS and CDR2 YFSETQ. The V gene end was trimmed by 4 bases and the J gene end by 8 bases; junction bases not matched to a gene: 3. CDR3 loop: CASSGDRGHEQFF. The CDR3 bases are TGCGCCAGCAGCGGGGACAGGGGCCATGAGCAGTTCTTC.

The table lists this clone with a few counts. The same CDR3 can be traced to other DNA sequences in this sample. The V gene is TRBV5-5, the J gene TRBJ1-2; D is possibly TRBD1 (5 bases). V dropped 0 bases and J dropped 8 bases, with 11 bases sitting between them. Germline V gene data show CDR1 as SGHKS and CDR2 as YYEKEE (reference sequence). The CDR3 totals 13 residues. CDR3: CASSLEAGKGYTF. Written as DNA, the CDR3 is TGTGCCAGCAGCTTGGAGGCAGGGAAGGGCTACACCTTC.

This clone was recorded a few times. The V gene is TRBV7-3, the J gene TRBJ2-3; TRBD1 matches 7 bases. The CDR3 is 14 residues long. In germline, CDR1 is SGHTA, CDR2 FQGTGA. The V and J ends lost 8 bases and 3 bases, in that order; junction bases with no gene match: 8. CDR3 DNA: TGTGCCAGCCTAGGCAGGGGGACGACAGATACGCAGTATTTT. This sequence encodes CASLGRGTTDTQYF.

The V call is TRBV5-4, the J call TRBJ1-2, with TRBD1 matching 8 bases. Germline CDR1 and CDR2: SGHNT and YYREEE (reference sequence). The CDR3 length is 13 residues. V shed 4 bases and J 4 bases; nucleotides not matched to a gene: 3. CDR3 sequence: CASSTTGVYGYTF. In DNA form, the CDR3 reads TGTGCCAGCAGCACGACAGGGGTCTATGGCTACACCTTC.

CDR3 DNA: TGTGCCAGCAGTGAAAGGGTCGGACTCGTGGAAGAGACCCAGTACTTC. Translating gives CASSERVGLVEETQYF. The V gene is TRBV6-1, the J gene TRBJ2-5, with D possibly TRBD2 on 5 matching bases. The V and J ends lost 2 bases and 3 bases respectively, with 16 bases between them. The CDR3 runs to 16 residues. The germline CDR1 and CDR2 sequences are MNHNS and SASEGT.

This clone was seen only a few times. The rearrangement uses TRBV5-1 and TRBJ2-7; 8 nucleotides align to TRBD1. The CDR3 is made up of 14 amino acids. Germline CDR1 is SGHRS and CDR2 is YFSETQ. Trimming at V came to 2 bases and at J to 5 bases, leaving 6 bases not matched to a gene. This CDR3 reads CASSFKTGGNEQYF. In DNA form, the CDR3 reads TGCGCCAGCAGCTTTAAAACAGGGGGGAACGAGCAGTACTTC.

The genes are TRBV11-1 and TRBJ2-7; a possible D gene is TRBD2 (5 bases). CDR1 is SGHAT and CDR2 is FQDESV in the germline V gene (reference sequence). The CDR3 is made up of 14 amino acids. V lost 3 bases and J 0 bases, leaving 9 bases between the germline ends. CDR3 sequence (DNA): TGTGCCAGCAGCTTGAGAGGGCCCTCCTACGAGCAGTACTTC. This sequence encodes CASSLRGPSYEQYF.

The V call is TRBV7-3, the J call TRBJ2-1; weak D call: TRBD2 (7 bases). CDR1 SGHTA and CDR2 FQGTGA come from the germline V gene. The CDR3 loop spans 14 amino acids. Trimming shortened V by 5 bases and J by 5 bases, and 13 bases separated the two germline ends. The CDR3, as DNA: TGTGCCAGCAGCCCCCGGGGGGCCGACAATGAGCAGTTCTTC. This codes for CASSPRGADNEQFF.

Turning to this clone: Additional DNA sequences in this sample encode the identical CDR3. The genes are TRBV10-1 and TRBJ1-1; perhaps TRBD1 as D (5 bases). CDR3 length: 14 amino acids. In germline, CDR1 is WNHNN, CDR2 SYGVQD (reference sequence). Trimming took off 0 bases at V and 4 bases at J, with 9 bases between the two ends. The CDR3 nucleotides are TGCGCCAGCAGTGAGTCCGGGGGTACCACTGAAGCTTTCTTT. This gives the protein CASSESGGTTEAFF.